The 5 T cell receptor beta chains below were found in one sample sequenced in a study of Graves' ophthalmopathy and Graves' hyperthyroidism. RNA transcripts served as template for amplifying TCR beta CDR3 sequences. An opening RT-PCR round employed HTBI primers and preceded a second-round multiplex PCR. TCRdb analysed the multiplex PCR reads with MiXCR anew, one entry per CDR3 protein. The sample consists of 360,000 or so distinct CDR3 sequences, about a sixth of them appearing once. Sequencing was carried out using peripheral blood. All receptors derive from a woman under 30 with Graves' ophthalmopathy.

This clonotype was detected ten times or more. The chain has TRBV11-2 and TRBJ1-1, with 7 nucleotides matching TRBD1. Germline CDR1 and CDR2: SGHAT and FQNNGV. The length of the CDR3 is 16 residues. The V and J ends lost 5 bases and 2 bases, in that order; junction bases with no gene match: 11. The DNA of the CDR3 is TGTGCCAGCAGCCAAGGAGTCGCAGGGGGAAACACTGAAGCTTTCTTT. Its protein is CASSQGVAGGNTEAFF.

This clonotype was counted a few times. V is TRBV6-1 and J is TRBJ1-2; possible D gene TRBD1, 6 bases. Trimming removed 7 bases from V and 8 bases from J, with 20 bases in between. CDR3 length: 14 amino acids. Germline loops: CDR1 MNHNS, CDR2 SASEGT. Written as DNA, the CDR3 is TGTGCCAGCAATGACAGGTCCAGTTTAAGGGGCTACACCTTC. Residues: CASNDRSSLRGYTF.

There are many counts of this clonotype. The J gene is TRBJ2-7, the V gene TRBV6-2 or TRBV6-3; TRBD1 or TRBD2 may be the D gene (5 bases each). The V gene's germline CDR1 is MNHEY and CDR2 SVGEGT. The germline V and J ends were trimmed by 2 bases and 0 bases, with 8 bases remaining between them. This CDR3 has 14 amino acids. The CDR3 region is CASSYGDHSYEQYF. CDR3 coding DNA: TGTGCCAGCAGTTACGGGGACCACTCCTACGAGCAGTACTTC.

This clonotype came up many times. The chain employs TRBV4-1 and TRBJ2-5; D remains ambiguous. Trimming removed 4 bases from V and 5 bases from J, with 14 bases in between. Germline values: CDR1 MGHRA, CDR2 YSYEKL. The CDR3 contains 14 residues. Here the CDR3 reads CASSPQVAGETQYF. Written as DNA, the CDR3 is TGCGCCAGCAGCCCCCAAGTAGCCGGGGAGACCCAGTACTTC.

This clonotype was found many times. The CDR3 DNA reads as TGTGCCAGCAGGCCAACCCCCCGGCCCCTTCCCTACGAGCAGTACTTC. Its translation is CASRPTPRPLPYEQYF. This chain links TRBV11-2 with TRBJ2-7; the D is unclear. Trimming removed 6 bases at V and 2 bases at J, with 20 bases between. The CDR3 totals 16 residues. Germline V CDR1 and CDR2: SGHAT, FQNNGV.